This T cell receptor (beta chain) was captured in a study of somatic mutations in cytotoxic T cells in rheumatoid arthritis. Study in general: Flow-sorting brought some V beta antibody-stained T-cell populations to nearly 100% purity, V beta1+ cells sequenced for TCRB among them.

The repertoire was sequenced with immunoSEQ multiplex PCR; TCRdb's copy has only in-frame clones and lacks some. The data hold approximately 7,900 clones, with more than 60% observed a single time. V shed 0 bases and J shed 5 bases, with 14 bases lying between them. CDR3 length equals 15 residues. Per the germline V gene, CDR1 is SQVTM and CDR2 is ANQGSEA. The TCR originated in an adult with rheumatoid arthritis. The chain uses TRBV29-1 and TRBJ2-1; a weak D match, TRBD2 (5 bases). Sequenced: CD8+ T cells sorted from blood. The CDR3 here is CSVEDRPGLHNEQFF. Written as DNA, the CDR3 is TGCAGCGTTGAAGATCGTCCGGGGTTACACAATGAGCAGTTCTTC.